These T cell receptor beta chains were read from a single sample in a study of blood T cell repertoires in COVID-19. Here immunoSEQ multiplex PCR was the method, and the copy in TCRdb shows in-frame clones only, minus some. The sample has 150,000 to 200,000 clones, about four fifths seen once; the top ten hold 3.4%. The specimen sequenced was PBMCs or T cells enriched from blood (not recorded which). The receptors stem from a woman aged 60-70 years who had recovered from COVID-19. CDR3s include the opening cysteine and the closing phenylalanine or tryptophan. A D gene is named only where the DNA matches it firmly. Where a row states a size, it is once, few, many or the class of an expanded clone; other rows omit it.

cdr3_nt: TGTGCCAGCAGCGCACTAGCGGGGGGCTACAATGAGCAGTTCTTC
cdr3_aa: CASSALAGGYNEQFF
v_call: TRBV7-9
d_call: TRBD2
clone_size: -
j_call: TRBJ2-1

cdr3_nt: TGCAGCGTTGAAGAGTACTACGAGCAGTACTTC
cdr3_aa: CSVEEYYEQYF
v_call: TRBV29-1
d_call: -
clone_size: -
j_call: TRBJ2-7

cdr3_nt: TGTGCCAGCAGCCAAAAGCATACTTCACCCCTCCACTTT
cdr3_aa: CASSQKHTSPLHF
v_call: TRBV3-1/TRBV3-2
d_call: -
clone_size: -
j_call: TRBJ1-6

cdr3_nt: TGCGCCAGCAGCCAAGGGGGGACAGGGGAGAATTATGGCTACACCTTC
cdr3_aa: CASSQGGTGENYGYTF
v_call: TRBV4-1
d_call: TRBD1
clone_size: -
j_call: TRBJ1-2

cdr3_nt: TGTGCCAGCAGCTTAGGGGACGGGGGGACCTACGAGCAGTACTTC
cdr3_aa: CASSLGDGGTYEQYF
v_call: TRBV11-3
d_call: TRBD2
clone_size: -
j_call: TRBJ2-7

cdr3_nt: TGTGCCTGGAGCCAATGGGCCCGGGGGAATAATTCACCCCTCCACTTT
cdr3_aa: CAWSQWARGNNSPLHF
v_call: TRBV30
d_call: -
clone_size: -
j_call: TRBJ1-6

cdr3_nt: TGTGCCAGCAGCGGTGGTAGGGGGTGGTACACTGAAGCTTTCTTT
cdr3_aa: CASSGGRGWYTEAFF
v_call: TRBV5-4
d_call: -
clone_size: -
j_call: TRBJ1-1

cdr3_nt: TGTGCCAGTAGTATGGATGATGGGCGGGACATTCAGTACTTC
cdr3_aa: CASSMDDGRDIQYF
v_call: TRBV19
d_call: -
clone_size: -
j_call: TRBJ2-4

cdr3_nt: TGCGCCAGCAGCTTGACTAGCGGGGGACCGGAGACCCAGTACTTC
cdr3_aa: CASSLTSGGPETQYF
v_call: TRBV5-1
d_call: TRBD2
clone_size: -
j_call: TRBJ2-5

cdr3_nt: TGCGCCAGCAGCGCGGTTACATCCTACGAGCAGTACTTC
cdr3_aa: CASSAVTSYEQYF
v_call: TRBV5-1
d_call: -
clone_size: few
j_call: TRBJ2-7

cdr3_nt: TGTGCCAGCAGCCAAACCAGGGGGGAGACCCAGTACTTC
cdr3_aa: CASSQTRGETQYF
v_call: TRBV6-5
d_call: TRBD1
clone_size: -
j_call: TRBJ2-5

cdr3_nt: TGTGCCAGCAGCTTGGAAGGGGGCGGCTATGGCTACACCTTC
cdr3_aa: CASSLEGGGYGYTF
v_call: TRBV5-4
d_call: TRBD1
clone_size: -
j_call: TRBJ1-2

cdr3_nt: TGCGCCAGCAGCTTCACTAGCGGGAACACCGGGGAGCTGTTTTTT
cdr3_aa: CASSFTSGNTGELFF
v_call: TRBV5-1
d_call: TRBD2
clone_size: -
j_call: TRBJ2-2

cdr3_nt: TGTGCCTGGAGTCCCGGGACAGTCAGCACTGGAAACACCATATATTTT
cdr3_aa: CAWSPGTVSTGNTIYF
v_call: TRBV30
d_call: TRBD1
clone_size: -
j_call: TRBJ1-3

cdr3_nt: TGTGCCAGCAGCTTAGACGGGGGTGTCTACGAGCAGTACTTC
cdr3_aa: CASSLDGGVYEQYF
v_call: TRBV7-8
d_call: -
clone_size: -
j_call: TRBJ2-7

cdr3_nt: TGTGCCAGCAGCCAAGATCCCTGGGCAGGGTTCACTGAAGCTTTCTTT
cdr3_aa: CASSQDPWAGFTEAFF
v_call: TRBV3-1/TRBV3-2
d_call: -
clone_size: -
j_call: TRBJ1-1

cdr3_nt: TGTGCCAGCAGCCCGAGCGGAGATACGCAGTATTTT
cdr3_aa: CASSPSGDTQYF
v_call: TRBV5-8
d_call: -
clone_size: few
j_call: TRBJ2-3

cdr3_nt: TGTGCCAGTAGTCCTCAGGGGGCGGGTACTGAAGCTTTCTTT
cdr3_aa: CASSPQGAGTEAFF
v_call: TRBV19
d_call: TRBD1
clone_size: -
j_call: TRBJ1-1

cdr3_nt: TGTGCCAGCAGTTCGACAGTCCTCTATGGCTACACCTTC
cdr3_aa: CASSSTVLYGYTF
v_call: TRBV6-5
d_call: -
clone_size: -
j_call: TRBJ1-2

cdr3_nt: TGCGCCAGCAGCCAAGTTTTGGCAAACCAAGAGACCCAGTACTTC
cdr3_aa: CASSQVLANQETQYF
v_call: TRBV4-1
d_call: -
clone_size: -
j_call: TRBJ2-5

cdr3_nt: TGTGCCAGCAGTGAGGGACAGGGAAACCTCAGCAATGAGCAGTTCTTC
cdr3_aa: CASSEGQGNLSNEQFF
v_call: TRBV6-1
d_call: TRBD1
clone_size: -
j_call: TRBJ2-1

cdr3_nt: TGTGCCAGCTCACCAATCGGGACAGACTATGGCTACACCTTC
cdr3_aa: CASSPIGTDYGYTF
v_call: TRBV18
d_call: TRBD1
clone_size: -
j_call: TRBJ1-2

cdr3_nt: TGTGCCAGTAGTATAGGCAGGGCTGGGGCCAACGTCCTGACTTTC
cdr3_aa: CASSIGRAGANVLTF
v_call: TRBV19
d_call: -
clone_size: -
j_call: TRBJ2-6

cdr3_nt: TGTGCCAGCAGCCCCGGTGGAGGGACTCAGCCCCAGCATTTT
cdr3_aa: CASSPGGGTQPQHF
v_call: TRBV6-2/TRBV6-3
d_call: -
clone_size: -
j_call: TRBJ1-5

cdr3_nt: TGCGCCAGCAGCCGAGGGACAGGGGGTGAACAGCCCCAGCATTTT
cdr3_aa: CASSRGTGGEQPQHF
v_call: TRBV5-1
d_call: TRBD1
clone_size: once
j_call: TRBJ1-5

cdr3_nt: TGTGCCAGCAGCGTAGGCCTAGCGAGGGGAGATACGCAGTATTTT
cdr3_aa: CASSVGLARGDTQYF
v_call: TRBV9
d_call: -
clone_size: -
j_call: TRBJ2-3

cdr3_nt: TGTGCCAGTAGTATCGAGGGAAACTATGGCTACACCTTC
cdr3_aa: CASSIEGNYGYTF
v_call: TRBV19
d_call: -
clone_size: -
j_call: TRBJ1-2

cdr3_nt: TGTGCCAGCAAAGTCGTATGGCAGGGGGCAGATACGCAGTATTTT
cdr3_aa: CASKVVWQGADTQYF
v_call: TRBV6-5
d_call: TRBD1
clone_size: -
j_call: TRBJ2-3

cdr3_nt: TGTGCCAGTAGTATAGGGACTAGCGGGGGGATGCAGTATTTT
cdr3_aa: CASSIGTSGGMQYF
v_call: TRBV19
d_call: TRBD2
clone_size: -
j_call: TRBJ2-3